Below are 30 T cell receptor beta chains sequenced from a single sample in a study of cytomegalovirus exposure and HLA in healthy donors. PCR involved 60 Vbeta and 13 Jbeta primers. The table came from immunoSEQ multiplex PCR; TCRdb's copy has only in-frame clones and leaves some out. The repertoire holds roughly 140,000 clones, with about 80% as singletons. Sequences were obtained from PBMCs. The receptors were gathered from a woman aged 30 to 39 in good health and CMV-seronegative.

As to this clone: An end of the junction differs from the germline gene, which may be a read error. This chain uses TRBV5-1 with TRBJ1-2; TRBD1 matches 8 bases. The germline V gene has CDR1 SGHRS and CDR2 YFSETQ. This CDR3 is 15 amino acids long. CDR3 in amino acids: CASSPTLAGDRGSTF. CDR3 sequence (DNA): TGCGCCAGCAGCCCTACCTTGGCGGGTGACAGGGGCTCCACCTTC.

This chain connects TRBV4-2 to TRBJ1-3; 8 bases fit TRBD1. J lost 4 bases, V lost 7 bases, and 9 bases had no gene match. The CDR3 covers 15 residues. The V gene's germline CDR1 is LGHNA and CDR2 YNFKEQ. The CDR3 coding sequence is TGTGCCAGCACCTCCCGGACAGGGCCGGGAAACACCATATATTTT. It specifies CASTSRTGPGNTIYF.

This clone was seen only once. For the CDR3, the DNA is TGTGCCAGCAGCGTCGTCGGGACAGGGCGGTTAGGGGAGACCCAGTACTTC. Encoded protein: CASSVVGTGRLGETQYF. V gene TRBV5-6 combines with J gene TRBJ2-5, with TRBD1 matching over 9 bases. CDR1 is SGHDT, CDR2 YYEEEE, per germline. The CDR3 is 17 residues long. V lost 4 bases to trimming and J lost 5 bases; unmatched junction nucleotides: 15.

This clone was recorded only once. This chain connects TRBV18 to TRBJ1-2; 7 bases agree with TRBD1. Germline CDR1 reads KGHSH; CDR2 reads LQKENI. V trimming: 4 bases; J trimming: 2 bases; junction bases outside the gene matches: 1. The CDR3 is made up of 13 amino acids. The CDR3 coding sequence is TGTGCCAGCTCACAGGGACAGAACTATGGCTACACCTTC. Protein: CASSQGQNYGYTF. Drawing the rest from reference TRBV18 and TRBJ1-2, the complete variable domain is NAGVMQNPRHLVRRRGQEARLRCSPMKGHSHVYWYRQLPEEGLKFMVYLQKENIIDESGMPKERFSAEFPKEGPSILRIQQVVRGDSAAYFCASSQGQNYGYTFGSGTRLTVV.

This clone was counted a single time. The gene calls are TRBV27 and TRBJ1-2; 8 positions agree with TRBD1. Germline trimming cut 4 bases from V and 6 bases from J; bases unmatched to any gene: 10. The germline gives CDR1 MNHEY, CDR2 SMNVEV (reference sequence). There are 15 residues in the CDR3. Here the CDR3 reads CASSCLDRGQDGYTF. The CDR3 nucleotides are TGTGCCAGCAGTTGCCTCGACAGGGGCCAGGATGGCTACACCTTC.

CDR3 DNA: TGTGCCAGCAGTTGGGACAGATCCGAGGGATATGGCTACACCTTC. This codes for CASSWDRSEGYGYTF. This chain uses TRBV6-1 with TRBJ1-2, with 7 nucleotides matching TRBD1. The V gene end was trimmed by 5 bases and the J gene end by 5 bases; junction bases not matched to a gene: 11. Looked up from germline, CDR1 is MNHNS and CDR2 is SASEGT. The CDR3 length is 15 residues.

The chain couples TRBV6-4 to TRBJ2-3; 7 positions match TRBD2. CDR1 MRHNA and CDR2 SNTAGT come from the germline V gene. V was clipped by 0 bases and J by 5 bases; unmatched bases: 2. The CDR3 totals 14 residues. CDR3 coding DNA: TGTGCCAGCAGTGACTCTGGGGGGGGAGATACGCAGTATTTT. It translates to CASSDSGGGDTQYF.

The CDR3 sequence is CASSYPAAREAFF. DNA for the CDR3: TGTGCCAGCAGTTACCCCGCGGCGCGGGAAGCTTTCTTT. This chain connects TRBV6-5 to TRBJ1-1; D unclear. Germline V lookup: CDR1 MNHEY, CDR2 SVGAGI. With 2 bases removed from V and 8 bases from J, the gap between germline ends came to 12 bases. The CDR3 is 13 residues long.

V gene TRBV30 combines with J gene TRBJ1-1; D may be TRBD1 (5 bases). Germline assignment: CDR1 GTSNPN and CDR2 SVGIG (reference sequence). Deletions cut 4 bases from V and 1 base from J, with 10 bases between. The CDR3 consists of 13 residues. The CDR3 DNA sequence: TGTGCCTGGAAGGGGATTGGGAACACTGAAGCTTTCTTT. As protein: CAWKGIGNTEAFF.

The gene calls are TRBV9 and TRBJ2-3; a possible D gene is TRBD2 (6 bases). The germline V gene has CDR1 SGDLS and CDR2 YYNGEE. This CDR3 has 17 residues. V gave up 3 bases and J gave up 2 bases, with 19 bases separating them. The CDR3 DNA sequence: TGTGCCAGCAGCGCCCTCGGGGACTCAACAATCACAGATACGCAGTATTTT. Its protein product is CASSALGDSTITDTQYF.

This clone was seen a handful of times. This rearrangement joins TRBV5-1 to TRBJ1-1; 7 bases fit TRBD1. With V trimmed by 1 base and J by 4 bases, 1 base remained unmatched. Germline V gene data show CDR1 as SGHRS and CDR2 as YFSETQ. This CDR3 spans 13 amino acids. The CDR3 bases are TGCGCCAGCAGCTTGCCAGGGGGCACTGAAGCTTTCTTT. This encodes CASSLPGGTEAFF.

The rearrangement joins TRBV6-5 to TRBJ1-5, with 10 nucleotides matching TRBD1. The CDR3 has 15 residues. Trimming cost V 6 bases and J 4 bases; bases outside gene matches: 6. Germline loops: CDR1 MNHEY, CDR2 SVGAGI. The CDR3 is CASSTDRGSNQPQHF. CDR3 coding DNA: TGTGCCAGCAGCACGGACAGGGGGTCTAATCAGCCCCAGCATTTT.

The CDR3 sequence is CASSPLGRRGTDTQYF. The CDR3 nucleotides read TGTGCCAGCTCACCCCTGGGGCGGAGGGGCACAGATACGCAGTATTTT. This rearrangement joins TRBV18 to TRBJ2-3, with D tentatively TRBD2 (6 bases). This CDR3 region has 16 residues. V lost 3 bases to trimming and J lost 1 base, with 14 bases between them. Germline V gene sequence: CDR1 KGHSH, CDR2 LQKENI.

The table lists this clone with a few counts. This rearrangement joins TRBV6-6 to TRBJ1-5; D is undetermined. V was pared by 0 bases and J by 0 bases, with 9 bases between. The CDR3 extends over 16 amino acids. Germline V lookup: CDR1 MNHNY, CDR2 SVGAGI (reference sequence). CDR3 nucleotide sequence: TGTGCCAGCAGTTACTCGAGGCCTACTAGCAATCAGCCCCAGCATTTT. Translation gives CASSYSRPTSNQPQHF.

The V call is TRBV11-2, the J call TRBJ2-7; D is possibly TRBD2 (5 bases). The V end was cut by 4 bases, the J end by 2 bases, with 18 bases between. The germline V gene encodes CDR1 SGHAT and CDR2 FQNNGV. CDR3 length equals 16 residues. The CDR3 coding sequence is TGTGCCAGCAGCTCCCGATGGGAGACAATGCCCTACGAGCAGTACTTC. Its protein product is CASSSRWETMPYEQYF.

The gene calls are TRBV11-1 and TRBJ1-1, with TRBD1 matching 7 bases. The germline gives CDR1 SGHAT, CDR2 FQDESV (reference sequence). The CDR3 is 17 amino acids. J was trimmed by 1 base and V by 4 bases; bases with no gene match: 12. In DNA, the CDR3 is TGTGCCAGCAGCTCGCCATGGTGGGACAGCAGGAACACTGAAGCTTTCTTT. This codes for CASSSPWWDSRNTEAFF. The variable domain in full, with the rest retrieved from reference TRBV11-1 and TRBJ1-1, is EAEVAQSPRYKITEKSQAVAFWCDPISGHATLYWYRQILGQGPELLVQFQDESVVDDSQLPKDRFSAERLKGVDSTLKIQPAELGDSAMYLCASSSPWWDSRNTEAFFGQGTRLTVV.

There are a few counts of this clone. The chain recombines TRBV27 with TRBJ1-1, with 8 bases identical to TRBD1. The J segment lost 1 base and the V segment lost 0 bases, leaving 7 bases of the junction unmatched. The V gene's germline CDR1 is MNHEY and CDR2 SMNVEV (reference sequence). CDR3 length: 17 amino acids. As DNA, the CDR3 is TGTGCCAGCAGTTTATCGGGGCCACAGGGGGGGAACACTGAAGCTTTCTTT. Its translation is CASSLSGPQGGNTEAFF.

The chain joins TRBV7-8 to TRBJ2-7, with D hard to call. Germline CDR1 and CDR2: SGHVS and FQNEAQ. CDR3 length: 15 residues. The V end lost 5 bases, the J end lost 0 bases, and 14 bases lay between the germline ends. CDR3 coding DNA: TGTGCCAGCAGCCCGCAGACAACCAGCTCCTACGAGCAGTACTTC. It specifies CASSPQTTSSYEQYF.

V usage is TRBV27 and J usage is TRBJ1-2, with 8 bases lining up with TRBD1. The ends lost 4 bases at V and 4 bases at J; junction bases unmatched: 8. Germline-derived CDR1 and CDR2 are MNHEY and SMNVEV (reference sequence). This CDR3 has 15 amino acids. The chain's CDR3 is CASSSVTGGFYGYTF. The CDR3 DNA reads TGTGCCAGCAGTTCGGTCACAGGGGGTTTCTATGGCTACACCTTC.

The J gene is TRBJ2-6, the V gene TRBV10-1, with no clear D. The V gene's germline CDR1 is WNHNN and CDR2 SYGVQD (reference sequence). This CDR3 has 16 residues. Trimming pared 3 bases from V and 0 bases from J, leaving 9 bases between. CDR3 sequence (DNA): TGCGCCAGCAGTGAAGAGGTCCGCTCTGGGGCCAACGTCCTGACTTTC. It translates to CASSEEVRSGANVLTF.

V is TRBV5-4 and J is TRBJ1-1; a weak D match, TRBD1 (5 bases). The ends were cut back, 0 bases at V and 4 bases at J, with 16 bases in the middle. Per germline, CDR1 SGHNT and CDR2 YYREEE (reference sequence). CDR3 size: 16 residues. The DNA for the CDR3 is TGTGCCAGCAGCTTGGACTGGAGGGGTGGAAGCACTGAAGCTTTCTTT. Protein: CASSLDWRGGSTEAFF.

The chain recombines TRBV15 with TRBJ1-2; D unresolved. CDR1 LNHNV and CDR2 YYDKDF come from the germline V gene (reference sequence). The length of the CDR3 is 16 residues. Trimming cost V 0 bases and J 7 bases, with 18 bases left between them. The CDR3 region has the DNA TGTGCCACCAGCAGAGAGGCGGGGTTCACTAGCTCTGGCTACACCTTC. Translation gives CATSREAGFTSSGYTF.

V gene TRBV5-1 combines with J gene TRBJ2-7, with a tentative D call TRBD1 (6 bases). The CDR3 is made up of 14 amino acids. V was cut by 4 bases and J by 5 bases, with 16 bases left in between. Germline CDR1 and CDR2: SGHRS and YFSETQ. CDR3 protein: CASSPRRGTNEQYF. CDR3 DNA sequence: TGCGCCAGCAGCCCTCGAAGGGGGACGAACGAGCAGTACTTC.

The CDR3 nucleotides read TGTGCCAGCAGTGAACAGGGGTTGAACACTGAAGCTTTCTTT. Its translation: CASSEQGLNTEAFF. The V call is TRBV6-1, the J call TRBJ1-1; maybe TRBD1 (6 bases). V was pared by 2 bases and J by 0 bases, with 7 bases between. The germline V gene has CDR1 MNHNS and CDR2 SASEGT. This CDR3 is built from 14 residues.

The rearrangement uses TRBV19 and TRBJ2-3, with a tentative D call TRBD1 (6 bases). The V end lost 1 base, the J end lost 5 bases, and 13 bases lay between the germline ends. The CDR3 is 15 residues long. CDR1 and CDR2 (germline): LNHDA, SQIVND (reference sequence). Here the CDR3 DNA reads TGTGCCAGTAGTATAGGGTTCCAGGGGCAAGATACGCAGTATTTT. This translates into CASSIGFQGQDTQYF.

This chain connects TRBV5-4 to TRBJ2-7, with 11 bases aligning to TRBD1. Trimming removed 4 bases from V and 5 bases from J; junction bases left unmatched: 8. The CDR3 consists of 15 residues. Per germline, CDR1 SGHNT and CDR2 YYREEE (reference sequence). The CDR3 bases are TGTGCCAGCAGCAGTAAAGGACAGGGGGCCCACGAGCAGTACTTC. Encoded protein: CASSSKGQGAHEQYF. Based on the CDR3 plus reference TRBV5-4 and TRBJ2-7, the full variable domain is ETGVTQSPTHLIKTRGQQVTLRCSSQSGHNTVSWYQQALGQGPQFIFQYYREEENGRGNFPPRFSGLQFPNYSSELNVNALELDDSALYLCASSSKGQGAHEQYFGPGTRLTVT.

This chain connects TRBV7-9 to TRBJ2-7; the match to TRBD2 covers 7 bases. J gave up 2 bases and V 10 bases, and 14 bases lay outside the gene matches. The CDR3 covers 15 residues. CDR1 is SEHNR, CDR2 FQNEAQ, per germline (reference sequence). This CDR3 reads CAIPTRREGPYEQYF. CDR3 DNA sequence: TGTGCCATTCCCACTAGGAGGGAGGGTCCCTACGAGCAGTACTTC. The variable domain in full, completed from reference TRBV7-9 and TRBJ2-7, reads DTGVSQNPRHKITKRGQNVTFRCDPISEHNRLYWYRQTLGQGPEFLTYFQNEAQLEKSRLLSDRFSAERPKGSFSTLEIQRTEQGDSAMYLCAIPTRREGPYEQYFGPGTRLTVT.

The chain carries TRBV4-1 and TRBJ2-3, with 9 bases that match TRBD1. Germline CDR1 is MGHRA and CDR2 is YSYEKL. The CDR3 is 16 residues long. The trim removed 0 bases at V and 6 bases at J, leaving 7 bases unmatched. The CDR3 nucleotides are TGCGCCAGCAGCCAAGACGGGACAGGGCTATTGGATACGCAGTATTTT. Its protein product is CASSQDGTGLLDTQYF.

CDR3 nucleotide sequence: TGCGCCAGCAGCTTGGGGCGGCAGAACACTGAAGCTTTCTTT. Its protein product is CASSLGRQNTEAFF. This sequence joins TRBV5-1 and TRBJ1-1; no reliable D call. Trimming shortened V by 0 bases and J by 1 base, and 7 bases separated the two germline ends. This CDR3 has 14 amino acids. The germline V gene has CDR1 SGHRS and CDR2 YFSETQ.

There are a few counts of this clone. CDR3 sequence: CASMFGREDTEAFF. The CDR3 DNA reads as TGTGCTAGTATGTTTGGCAGGGAGGACACTGAAGCTTTCTTT. The rearrangement links TRBV12-5 to TRBJ1-1, with D possibly being TRBD1 (5 bases). The CDR3 totals 14 residues. Germline lookup yields CDR1 LGHNT and CDR2 FRNRAP. The V end lost 8 bases, the J end lost 3 bases, and 16 bases lay between the germline ends.